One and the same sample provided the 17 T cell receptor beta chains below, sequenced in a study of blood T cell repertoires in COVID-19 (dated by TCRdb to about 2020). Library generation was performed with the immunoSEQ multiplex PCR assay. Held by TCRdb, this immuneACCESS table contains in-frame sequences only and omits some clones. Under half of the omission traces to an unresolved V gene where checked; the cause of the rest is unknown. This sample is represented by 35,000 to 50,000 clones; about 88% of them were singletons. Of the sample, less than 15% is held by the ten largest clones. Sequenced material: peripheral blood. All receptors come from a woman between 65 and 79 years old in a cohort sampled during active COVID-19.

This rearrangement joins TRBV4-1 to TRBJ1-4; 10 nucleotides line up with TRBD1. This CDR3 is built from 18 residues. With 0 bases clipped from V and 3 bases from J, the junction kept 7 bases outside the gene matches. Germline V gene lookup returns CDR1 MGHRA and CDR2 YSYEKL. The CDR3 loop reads CASSQDGTGVIANEKLFF. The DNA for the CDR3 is TGCGCCAGCAGCCAAGATGGGACAGGGGTTATAGCTAATGAAAAACTGTTTTTT.

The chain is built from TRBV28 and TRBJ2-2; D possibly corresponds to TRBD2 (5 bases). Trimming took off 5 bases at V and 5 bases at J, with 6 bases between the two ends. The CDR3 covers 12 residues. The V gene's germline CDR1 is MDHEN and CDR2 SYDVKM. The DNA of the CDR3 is TGTGCCAGCAGTGGAGGAACCGGGGAGCTGTTTTTT. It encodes CASSGGTGELFF.

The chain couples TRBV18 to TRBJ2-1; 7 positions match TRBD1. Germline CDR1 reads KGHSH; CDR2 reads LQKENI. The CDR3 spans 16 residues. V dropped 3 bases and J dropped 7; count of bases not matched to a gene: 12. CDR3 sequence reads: CASSPRWDRIRNEQFF. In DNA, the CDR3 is TGTGCCAGCTCACCGAGGTGGGACAGAATTAGGAATGAGCAGTTCTTC.

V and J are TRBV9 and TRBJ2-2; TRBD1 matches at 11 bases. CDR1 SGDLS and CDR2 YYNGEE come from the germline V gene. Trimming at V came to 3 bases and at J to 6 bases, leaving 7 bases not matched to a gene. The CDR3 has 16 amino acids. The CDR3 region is CASSEAGTGGSGELFF. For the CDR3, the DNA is TGTGCCAGCAGCGAAGCTGGGACAGGGGGATCCGGGGAGCTGTTTTTT.

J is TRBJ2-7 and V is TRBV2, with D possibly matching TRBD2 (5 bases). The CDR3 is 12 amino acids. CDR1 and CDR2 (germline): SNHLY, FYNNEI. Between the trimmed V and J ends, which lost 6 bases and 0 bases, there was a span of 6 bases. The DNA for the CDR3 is TGTGCCAGCAGGGCGGGCTCCTACGAGCAGTACTTC. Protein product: CASRAGSYEQYF.

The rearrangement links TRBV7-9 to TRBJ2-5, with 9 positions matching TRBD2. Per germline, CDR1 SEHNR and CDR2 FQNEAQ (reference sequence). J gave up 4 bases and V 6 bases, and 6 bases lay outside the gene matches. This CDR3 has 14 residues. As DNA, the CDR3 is TGTGCCAGCAGGGGAGCGGGAGGTGGAGAGACCCAGTACTTC. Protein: CASRGAGGGETQYF.

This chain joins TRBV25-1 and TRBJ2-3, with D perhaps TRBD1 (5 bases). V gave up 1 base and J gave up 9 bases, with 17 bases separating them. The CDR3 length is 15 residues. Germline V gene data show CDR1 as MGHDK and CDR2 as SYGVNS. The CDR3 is CASSESRGPVKTQYF. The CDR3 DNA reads TGTGCCAGCAGTGAATCAAGGGGTCCAGTAAAAACGCAGTATTTT.

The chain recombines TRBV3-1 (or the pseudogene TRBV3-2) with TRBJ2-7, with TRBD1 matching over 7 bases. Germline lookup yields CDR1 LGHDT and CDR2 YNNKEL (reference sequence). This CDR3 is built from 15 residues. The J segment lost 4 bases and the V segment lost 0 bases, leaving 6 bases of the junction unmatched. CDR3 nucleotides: TGTGCCAGCAGCCAAGATCGGGACAGCAAGTACGAGCAGTACTTC. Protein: CASSQDRDSKYEQYF.

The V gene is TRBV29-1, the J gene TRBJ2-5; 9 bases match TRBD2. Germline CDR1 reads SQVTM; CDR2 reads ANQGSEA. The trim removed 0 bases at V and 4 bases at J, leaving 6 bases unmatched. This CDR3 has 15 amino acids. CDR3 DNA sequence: TGCAGCGTTGAAGAAGGGAATAGCGGGAGAGAGACCCAGTACTTC. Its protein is CSVEEGNSGRETQYF.

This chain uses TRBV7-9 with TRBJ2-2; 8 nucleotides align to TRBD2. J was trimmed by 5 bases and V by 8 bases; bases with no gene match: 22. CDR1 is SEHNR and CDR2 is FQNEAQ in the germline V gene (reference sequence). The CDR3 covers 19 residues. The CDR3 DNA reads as TGTGCCAGCCTATTAAACGGAACTAGCGGAATACAAAGGACCGGGGAGCTGTTTTTT. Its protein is CASLLNGTSGIQRTGELFF.

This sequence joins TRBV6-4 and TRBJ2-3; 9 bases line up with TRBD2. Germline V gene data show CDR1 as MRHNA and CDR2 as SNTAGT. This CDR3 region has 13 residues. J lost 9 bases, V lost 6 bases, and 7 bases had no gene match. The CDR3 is CASSLGTSRTQYF. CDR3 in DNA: TGTGCCAGCAGCCTAGGGACTAGCCGCACGCAGTATTTT.

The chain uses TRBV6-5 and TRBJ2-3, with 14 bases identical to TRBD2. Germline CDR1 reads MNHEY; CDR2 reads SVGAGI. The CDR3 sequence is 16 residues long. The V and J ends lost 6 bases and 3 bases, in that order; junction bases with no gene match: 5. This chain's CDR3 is CASSYRLAGGTDTQYF. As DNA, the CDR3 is TGTGCCAGCAGCTACCGACTAGCGGGAGGGACAGATACGCAGTATTTT.

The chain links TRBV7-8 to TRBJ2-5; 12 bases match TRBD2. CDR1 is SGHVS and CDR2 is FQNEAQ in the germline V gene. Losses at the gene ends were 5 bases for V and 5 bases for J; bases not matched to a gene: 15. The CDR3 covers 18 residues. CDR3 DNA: TGTGCCAGCAGCGGGGGGGAGCTAGCGGGAGGGCTGCGGGAGACCCAGTACTTC. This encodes CASSGGELAGGLRETQYF.

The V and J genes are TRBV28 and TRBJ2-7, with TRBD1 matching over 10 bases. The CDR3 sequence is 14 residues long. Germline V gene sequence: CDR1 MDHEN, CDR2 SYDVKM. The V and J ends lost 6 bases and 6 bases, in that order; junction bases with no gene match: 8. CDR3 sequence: CASSPGTGVVEQYF. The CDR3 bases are TGTGCCAGCAGCCCCGGGACAGGGGTGGTCGAGCAGTACTTC. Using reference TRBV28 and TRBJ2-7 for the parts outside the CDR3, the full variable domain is DVKVTQSSRYLVKRTGEKVFLECVQDMDHENMFWYRQDPGLGLRLIYFSYDVKMKEKGDIPEGYSVSREKKERFSLILESASTNQTSMYLCASSPGTGVVEQYFGPGTRLTVT.

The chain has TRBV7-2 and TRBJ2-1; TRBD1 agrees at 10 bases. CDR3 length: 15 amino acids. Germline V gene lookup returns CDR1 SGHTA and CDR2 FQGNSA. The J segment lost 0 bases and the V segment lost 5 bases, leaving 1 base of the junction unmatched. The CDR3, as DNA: TGTGCCAGCAGCCGGACAGGGGGCTCCTACAATGAGCAGTTCTTC. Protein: CASSRTGGSYNEQFF.

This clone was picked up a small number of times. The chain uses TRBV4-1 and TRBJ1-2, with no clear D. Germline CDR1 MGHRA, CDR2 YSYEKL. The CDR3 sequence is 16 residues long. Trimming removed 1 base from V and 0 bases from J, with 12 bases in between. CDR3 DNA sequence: TGCGCCAGCAGCCAAGGGTGGGCTCCTTCTAACTATGGCTACACCTTC. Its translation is CASSQGWAPSNYGYTF.

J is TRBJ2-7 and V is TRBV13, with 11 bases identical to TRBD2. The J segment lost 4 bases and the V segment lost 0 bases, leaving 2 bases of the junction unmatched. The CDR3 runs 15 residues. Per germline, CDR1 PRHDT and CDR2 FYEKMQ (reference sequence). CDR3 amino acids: CASSLGTSGRYEQYF. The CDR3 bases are TGTGCCAGCAGCTTAGGCACTAGCGGGAGATACGAGCAGTACTTC.